The TCR beta chain under discussion was sequenced for a study of T cells of healthy individuals. MiXCR, run by TCRdb on the 5' RACE reads, gives a single entry per CDR3 protein. The sample includes about 96,000 distinct CDR3 sequences, roughly 15% of them seen just once. This clonotype was seen only a few times. This CDR3 is 14 amino acids long. Deletions cut 6 bases from V and 4 bases from J, with 15 bases between. Germline CDR1 is MNHNS and CDR2 is SASEGT. This receptor was taken from a human donor in good health. The chain combines TRBV6-1 with TRBJ1-1; D might be TRBD1 (6 bases). The CDR3 sequence: CASSRSGAGTEAFF. CDR3 DNA sequence: TGTGCCAGCAGCCGCTCGGGGGCGGGCACTGAAGCTTTCTTT.